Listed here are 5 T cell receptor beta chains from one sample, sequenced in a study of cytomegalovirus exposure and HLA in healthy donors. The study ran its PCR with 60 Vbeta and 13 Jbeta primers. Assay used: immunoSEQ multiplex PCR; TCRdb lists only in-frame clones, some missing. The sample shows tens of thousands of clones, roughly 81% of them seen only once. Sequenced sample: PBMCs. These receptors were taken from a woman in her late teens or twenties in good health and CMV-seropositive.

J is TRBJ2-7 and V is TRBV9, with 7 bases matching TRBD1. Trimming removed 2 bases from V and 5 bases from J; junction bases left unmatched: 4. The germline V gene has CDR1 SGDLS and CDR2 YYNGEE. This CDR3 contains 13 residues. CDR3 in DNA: TGTGCCAGCAGCGTGACAGGGTCCCACGAGCAGTACTTC. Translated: CASSVTGSHEQYF.

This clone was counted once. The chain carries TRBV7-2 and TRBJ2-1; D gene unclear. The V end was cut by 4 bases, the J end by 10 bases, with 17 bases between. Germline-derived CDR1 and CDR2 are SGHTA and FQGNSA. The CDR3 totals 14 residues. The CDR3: CASSSTPQASEQFF. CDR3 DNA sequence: TGTGCCAGCAGCTCCACTCCTCAAGCGTCAGAGCAGTTCTTC.

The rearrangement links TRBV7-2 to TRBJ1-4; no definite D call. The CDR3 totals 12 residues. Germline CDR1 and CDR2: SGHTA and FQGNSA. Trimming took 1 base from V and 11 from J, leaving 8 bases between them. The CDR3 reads CASSLGGGKLFF. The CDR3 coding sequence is TGTGCCAGCAGCTTAGGAGGCGGGAAACTGTTTTTT.

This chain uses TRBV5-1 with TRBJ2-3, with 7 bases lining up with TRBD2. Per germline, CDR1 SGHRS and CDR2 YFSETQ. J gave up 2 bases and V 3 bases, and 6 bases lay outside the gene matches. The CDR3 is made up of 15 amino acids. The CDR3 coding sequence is TGCGCCAGCAGCTCGTCGGGAGGTACCACAGATACGCAGTATTTT. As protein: CASSSSGGTTDTQYF.

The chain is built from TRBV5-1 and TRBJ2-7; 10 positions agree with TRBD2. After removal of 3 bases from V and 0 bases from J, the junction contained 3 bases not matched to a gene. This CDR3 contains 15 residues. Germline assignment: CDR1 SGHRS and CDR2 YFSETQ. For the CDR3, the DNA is TGCGCCAGCAGCTCCGGGACTAGCGACTCCTACGAGCAGTACTTC. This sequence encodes CASSSGTSDSYEQYF.